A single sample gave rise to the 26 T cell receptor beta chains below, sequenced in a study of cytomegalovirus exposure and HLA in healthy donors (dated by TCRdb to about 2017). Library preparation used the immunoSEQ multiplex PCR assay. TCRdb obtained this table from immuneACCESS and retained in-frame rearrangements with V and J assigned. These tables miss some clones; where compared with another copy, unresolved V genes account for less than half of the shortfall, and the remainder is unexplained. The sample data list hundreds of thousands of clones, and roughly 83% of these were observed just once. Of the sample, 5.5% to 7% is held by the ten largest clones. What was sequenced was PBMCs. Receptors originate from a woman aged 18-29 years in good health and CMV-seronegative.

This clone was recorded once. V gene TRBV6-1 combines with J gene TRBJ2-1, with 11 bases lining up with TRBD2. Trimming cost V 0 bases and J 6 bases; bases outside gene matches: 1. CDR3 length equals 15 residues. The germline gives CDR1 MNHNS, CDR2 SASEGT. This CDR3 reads CASSEATSGSNEQFF. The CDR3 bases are TGTGCCAGCAGTGAAGCAACTAGCGGGAGCAATGAGCAGTTCTTC.

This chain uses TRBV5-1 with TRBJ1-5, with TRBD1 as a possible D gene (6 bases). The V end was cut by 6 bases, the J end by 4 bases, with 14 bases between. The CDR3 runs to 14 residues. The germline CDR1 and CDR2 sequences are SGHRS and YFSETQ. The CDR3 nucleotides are TGCGCCAGCACTTGGGGCCAGGGGAATCAGCCCCAGCATTTT. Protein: CASTWGQGNQPQHF.

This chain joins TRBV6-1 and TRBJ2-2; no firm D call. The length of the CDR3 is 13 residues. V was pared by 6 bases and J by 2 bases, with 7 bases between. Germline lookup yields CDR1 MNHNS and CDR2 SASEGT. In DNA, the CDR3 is TGTGCCAGCAGGAGAAGAAACACCGGGGAGCTGTTTTTT. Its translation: CASRRRNTGELFF.

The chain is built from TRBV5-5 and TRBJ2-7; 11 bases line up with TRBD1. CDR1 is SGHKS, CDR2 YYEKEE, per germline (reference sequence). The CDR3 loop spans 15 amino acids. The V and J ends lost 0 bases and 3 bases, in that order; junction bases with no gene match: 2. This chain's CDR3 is CASSLDGTGGYEQYF. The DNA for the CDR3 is TGTGCCAGCAGCTTGGATGGGACAGGGGGCTACGAGCAGTACTTC.

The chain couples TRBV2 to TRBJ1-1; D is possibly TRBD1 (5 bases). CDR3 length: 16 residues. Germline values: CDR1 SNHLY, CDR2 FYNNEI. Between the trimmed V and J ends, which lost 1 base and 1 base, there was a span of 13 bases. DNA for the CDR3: TGTGCCAGCAGTGAAGGGGACGTTCCGAGGAACACTGAAGCTTTCTTT. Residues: CASSEGDVPRNTEAFF.

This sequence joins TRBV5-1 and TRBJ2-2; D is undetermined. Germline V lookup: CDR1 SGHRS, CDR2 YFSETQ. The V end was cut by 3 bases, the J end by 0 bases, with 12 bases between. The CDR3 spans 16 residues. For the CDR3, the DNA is TGCGCCAGCAGCTCTACCGGGTCCTCGAACACCGGGGAGCTGTTTTTT. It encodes CASSSTGSSNTGELFF.

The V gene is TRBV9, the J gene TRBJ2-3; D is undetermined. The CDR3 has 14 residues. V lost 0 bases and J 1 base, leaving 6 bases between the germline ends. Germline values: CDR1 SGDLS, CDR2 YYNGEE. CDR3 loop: CASSVAPGTDTQYF. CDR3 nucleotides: TGTGCCAGCAGCGTAGCTCCGGGCACAGATACGCAGTATTTT.

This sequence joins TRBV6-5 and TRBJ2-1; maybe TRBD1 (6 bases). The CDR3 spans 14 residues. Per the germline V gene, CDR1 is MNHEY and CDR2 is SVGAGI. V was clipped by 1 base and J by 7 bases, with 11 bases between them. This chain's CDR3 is CASSYWGRGNEQFF. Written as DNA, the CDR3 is TGTGCCAGCAGTTACTGGGGGCGCGGAAATGAGCAGTTCTTC.

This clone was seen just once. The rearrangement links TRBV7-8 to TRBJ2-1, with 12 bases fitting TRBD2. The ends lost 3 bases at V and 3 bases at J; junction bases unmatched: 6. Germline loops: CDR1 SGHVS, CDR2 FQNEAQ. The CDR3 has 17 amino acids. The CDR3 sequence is CASSFRRLAGVYNEQFF. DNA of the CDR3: TGTGCCAGCAGCTTCCGCCGACTAGCGGGGGTCTACAATGAGCAGTTCTTC.

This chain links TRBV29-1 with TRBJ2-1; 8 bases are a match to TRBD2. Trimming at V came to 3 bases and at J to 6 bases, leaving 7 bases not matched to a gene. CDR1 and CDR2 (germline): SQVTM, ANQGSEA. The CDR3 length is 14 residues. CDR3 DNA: TGCAGCGTTGATCTGGCGGGAGGCCCCAATGAGCAGTTCTTC. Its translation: CSVDLAGGPNEQFF.

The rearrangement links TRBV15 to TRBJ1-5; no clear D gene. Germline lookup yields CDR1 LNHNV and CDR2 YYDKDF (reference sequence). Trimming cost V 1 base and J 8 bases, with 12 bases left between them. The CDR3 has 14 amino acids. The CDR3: CATSRVRGIEPQHF. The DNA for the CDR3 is TGTGCCACCAGCAGAGTTCGGGGTATTGAGCCCCAGCATTTT.

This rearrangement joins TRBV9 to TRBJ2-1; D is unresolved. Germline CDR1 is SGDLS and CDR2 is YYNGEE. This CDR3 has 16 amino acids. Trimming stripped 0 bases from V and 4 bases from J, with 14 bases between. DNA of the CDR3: TGTGCCAGCAGCGTAGCCCTTTCCGGGCGGTACAATGAGCAGTTCTTC. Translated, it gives CASSVALSGRYNEQFF.

CDR3 in amino acids: CASTPGFGSHEKLFF. CDR3 DNA sequence: TGTGCCAGCACCCCCGGGTTTGGCTCCCATGAAAAACTGTTTTTT. This chain joins TRBV27 and TRBJ1-4; D is unclear. This CDR3 has 15 residues. The germline V gene has CDR1 MNHEY and CDR2 SMNVEV (reference sequence). V lost 7 bases and J lost 6, with 18 bases in between. The variable domain in full, completed from reference TRBV27 and TRBJ1-4, reads EAQVTQNPRYLITVTGKKLTVTCSQNMNHEYMSWYRQDPGLGLRQIYYSMNVEVTDKGDVPEGYKVSRKEKRNFPLILESPSPNQTSLYFCASTPGFGSHEKLFFGSGTQLSVL.

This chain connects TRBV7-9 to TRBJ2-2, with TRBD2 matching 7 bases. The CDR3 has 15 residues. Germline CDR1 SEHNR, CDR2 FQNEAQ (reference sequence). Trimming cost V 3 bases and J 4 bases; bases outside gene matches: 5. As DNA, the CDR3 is TGTGCCAGCAGCTTGTCGGGAGGTCCCACCGGGGAGCTGTTTTTT. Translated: CASSLSGGPTGELFF.

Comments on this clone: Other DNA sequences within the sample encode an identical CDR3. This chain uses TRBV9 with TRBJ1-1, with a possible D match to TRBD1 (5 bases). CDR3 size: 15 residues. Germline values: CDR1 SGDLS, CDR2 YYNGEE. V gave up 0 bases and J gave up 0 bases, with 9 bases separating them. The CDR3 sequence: CASSVGGGMNTEAFF. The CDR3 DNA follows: TGTGCCAGCAGCGTAGGCGGGGGGATGAACACTGAAGCTTTCTTT.

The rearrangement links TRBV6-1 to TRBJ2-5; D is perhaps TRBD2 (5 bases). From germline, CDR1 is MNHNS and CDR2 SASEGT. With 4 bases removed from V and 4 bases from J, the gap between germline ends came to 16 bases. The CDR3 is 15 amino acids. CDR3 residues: CASSGGLGGRETQYF. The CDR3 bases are TGTGCCAGCAGTGGAGGGCTAGGTGGCAGAGAGACCCAGTACTTC.

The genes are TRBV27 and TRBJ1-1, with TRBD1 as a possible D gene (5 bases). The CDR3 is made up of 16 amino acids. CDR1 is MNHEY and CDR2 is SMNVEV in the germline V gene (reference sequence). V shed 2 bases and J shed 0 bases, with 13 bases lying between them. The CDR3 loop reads CASSLAGRGVNTEAFF. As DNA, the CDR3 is TGTGCCAGCAGTTTAGCAGGAAGGGGAGTGAACACTGAAGCTTTCTTT.

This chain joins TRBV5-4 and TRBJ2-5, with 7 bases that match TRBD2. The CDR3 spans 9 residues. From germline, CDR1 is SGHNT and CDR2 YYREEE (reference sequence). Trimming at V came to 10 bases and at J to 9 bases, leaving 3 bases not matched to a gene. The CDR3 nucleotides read TGTGCCTGGGGGGGGGCCCAGTACTTC. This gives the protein CAWGGAQYF.

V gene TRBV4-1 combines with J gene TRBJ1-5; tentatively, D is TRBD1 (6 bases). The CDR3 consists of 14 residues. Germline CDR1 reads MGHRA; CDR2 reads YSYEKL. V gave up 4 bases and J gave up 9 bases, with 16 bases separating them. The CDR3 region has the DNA TGCGCCAGCAGCCGACCGGGACAAGGTATGCCCCAGCATTTT. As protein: CASSRPGQGMPQHF.

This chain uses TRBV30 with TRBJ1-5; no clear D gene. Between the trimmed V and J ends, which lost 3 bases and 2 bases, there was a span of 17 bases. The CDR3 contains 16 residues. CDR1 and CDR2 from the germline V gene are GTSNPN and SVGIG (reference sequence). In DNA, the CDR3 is TGTGCCTGGAGCGCTAACACAGCGTCGGGCAATCAGCCCCAGCATTTT. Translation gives CAWSANTASGNQPQHF.

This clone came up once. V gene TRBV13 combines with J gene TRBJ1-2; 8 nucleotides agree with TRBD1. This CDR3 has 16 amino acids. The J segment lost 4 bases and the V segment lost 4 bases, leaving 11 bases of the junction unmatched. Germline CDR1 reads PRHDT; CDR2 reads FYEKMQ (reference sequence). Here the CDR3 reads CASSSRPGGQVYGYTF. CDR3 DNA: TGTGCCAGCAGCTCACGCCCCGGGGGACAGGTCTATGGCTACACCTTC.

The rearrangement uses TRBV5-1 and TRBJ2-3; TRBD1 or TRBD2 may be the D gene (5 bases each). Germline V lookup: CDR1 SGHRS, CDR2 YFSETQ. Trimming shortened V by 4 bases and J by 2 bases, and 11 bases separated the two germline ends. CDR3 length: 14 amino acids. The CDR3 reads CASSLGTATDTQYF. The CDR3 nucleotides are TGCGCCAGCAGCCTTGGGACCGCCACAGATACGCAGTATTTT.

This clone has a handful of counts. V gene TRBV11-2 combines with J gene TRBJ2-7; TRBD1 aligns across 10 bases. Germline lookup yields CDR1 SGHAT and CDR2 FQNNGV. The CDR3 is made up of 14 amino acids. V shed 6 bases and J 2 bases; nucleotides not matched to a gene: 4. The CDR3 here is CASSSGTGAYEQYF. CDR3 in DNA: TGTGCCAGCAGTTCTGGGACAGGGGCCTACGAGCAGTACTTC. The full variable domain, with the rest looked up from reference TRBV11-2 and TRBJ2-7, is EAGVAQSPRYKIIEKRQSVAFWCNPISGHATLYWYQQILGQGPKLLIQFQNNGVVDDSQLPKDRFSAERLKGVDSTLKIQPAKLEDSAVYLCASSSGTGAYEQYFGPGTRLTVT.

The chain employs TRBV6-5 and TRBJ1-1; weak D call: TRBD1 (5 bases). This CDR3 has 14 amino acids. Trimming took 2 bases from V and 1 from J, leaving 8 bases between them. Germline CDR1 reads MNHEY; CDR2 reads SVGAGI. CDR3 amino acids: CASSYRQGNTEAFF. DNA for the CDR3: TGTGCCAGCAGTTACCGGCAGGGGAACACTGAAGCTTTCTTT.

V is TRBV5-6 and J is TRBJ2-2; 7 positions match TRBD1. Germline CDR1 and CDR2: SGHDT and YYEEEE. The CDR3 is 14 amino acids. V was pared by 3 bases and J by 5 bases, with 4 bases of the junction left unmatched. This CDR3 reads CASSSGQITGELFF. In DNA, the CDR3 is TGTGCCAGCAGCTCGGGACAGATTACCGGGGAGCTGTTTTTT.

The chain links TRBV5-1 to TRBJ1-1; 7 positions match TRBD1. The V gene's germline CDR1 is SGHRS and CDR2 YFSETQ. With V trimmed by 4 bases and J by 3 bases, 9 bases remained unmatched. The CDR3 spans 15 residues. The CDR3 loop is CASSRAGGVDTEAFF. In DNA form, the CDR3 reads TGCGCCAGCAGCAGGGCAGGGGGTGTGGACACTGAAGCTTTCTTT.